The source of this T cell receptor beta chain is a study of blood T cell repertoires in COVID-19. Background on the study: COVID-19 samples collected from the United States, Italy and Spain covered acute and convalescent phases.

Authors' analysis steps: For nucleated cells, counts were estimated from reference gene primer amplification. The protocol was immunoSEQ multiplex PCR, while the TCRdb copy is restricted to in-frame clones and leaves out a portion. The V and J calls and the clone size are those of that table, but D and trimming were determined from the DNA. The sample contains fewer than 85,000 clones, roughly 82% of which appear only once. The material sequenced was peripheral blood. The TCR comes from a woman aged 80 or over with active or convalescent COVID-19.

CDR3: CSVGASGGINEQFF. CDR3 DNA: TGCAGCGTTGGGGCTAGCGGGGGGATCAATGAGCAGTTCTTC. V gene TRBV29-1 combines with J gene TRBJ2-1; 11 bases align to TRBD2. The V gene end was trimmed by 4 bases and the J gene end by 6 bases; junction bases not matched to a gene: 5. The CDR3 extends over 14 amino acids. Germline V gives CDR1 SQVTM, CDR2 ANQGSEA.